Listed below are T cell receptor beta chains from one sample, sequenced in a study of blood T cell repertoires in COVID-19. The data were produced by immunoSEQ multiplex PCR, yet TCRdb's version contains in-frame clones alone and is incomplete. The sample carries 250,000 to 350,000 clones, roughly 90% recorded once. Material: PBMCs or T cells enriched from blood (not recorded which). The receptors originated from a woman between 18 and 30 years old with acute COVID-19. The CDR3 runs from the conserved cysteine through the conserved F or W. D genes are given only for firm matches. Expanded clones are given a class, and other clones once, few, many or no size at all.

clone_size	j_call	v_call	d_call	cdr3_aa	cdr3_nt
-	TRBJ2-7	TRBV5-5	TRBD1	CASSLPTGSPYEQYF	TGTGCCAGCAGCTTACCGACAGGGTCCCCATACGAGCAGTACTTC
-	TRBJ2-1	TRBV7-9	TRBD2	CASSLPGLTINEQFF	TGTGCCAGCAGCCTCCCGGGACTAACAATAAATGAGCAGTTCTTC
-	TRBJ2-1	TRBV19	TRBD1	CASSAGDRSTNEQFF	TGTGCCAGTAGTGCCGGGGACAGGAGCACAAATGAGCAGTTCTTC
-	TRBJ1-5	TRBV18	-	CASSAEGQNNQPQHF	TGTGCCAGCTCGGCAGAAGGACAGAACAATCAGCCCCAGCATTTT
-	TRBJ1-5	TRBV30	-	CAWSSGVIRSQPQHF	TGTGCCTGGAGCTCGGGAGTTATACGCAGTCAGCCCCAGCATTTT
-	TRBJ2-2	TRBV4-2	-	CASSQDTPGGELFF	TGTGCCAGCAGCCAAGATACCCCAGGGGGGGAGCTGTTTTTT
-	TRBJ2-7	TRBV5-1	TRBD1	CASRSSFVGQGSSYEQYF	TGCGCCAGCAGATCAAGTTTCGTGGGACAGGGGAGCTCCTACGAGCAGTACTTC
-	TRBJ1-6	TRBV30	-	CAWSLHGAQNSPLHF	TGTGCCTGGAGCCTACATGGGGCACAAAATTCACCCCTCCACTTT
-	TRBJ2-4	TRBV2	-	CASGELAKNIQYF	TGTGCCAGCGGGGAGTTAGCCAAAAACATTCAGTACTTC
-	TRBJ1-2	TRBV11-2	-	CASSSNNRDGYTF	TGTGCCAGCAGCTCAAATAACAGGGACGGCTACACCTTC
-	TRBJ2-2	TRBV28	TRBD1	CATDRDRDIGELFF	TGTGCCACAGACCGGGACAGGGATATCGGGGAGCTGTTTTTT
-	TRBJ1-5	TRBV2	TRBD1	CASSEERGQNQPQHF	TGTGCCAGCAGCGAGGAGAGGGGGCAGAATCAGCCCCAGCATTTT
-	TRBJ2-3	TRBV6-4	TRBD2	CASSEELAGADTQYF	TGTGCCAGCAGTGAGGAACTAGCGGGAGCAGATACGCAGTATTTT
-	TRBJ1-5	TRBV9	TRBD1	CASSVGDRAYSNQPQHF	TGTGCCAGCAGCGTAGGGGACAGGGCCTATAGCAATCAGCCCCAGCATTTT
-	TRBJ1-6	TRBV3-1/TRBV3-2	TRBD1	CASSQGVGQASPLHF	TGTGCCAGCAGCCAAGGGGTAGGACAGGCCTCACCCCTCCACTTT
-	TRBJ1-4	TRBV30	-	CAWSRGGGDEKLFF	TGTGCCTGGAGTCGGGGGGGCGGAGATGAAAAACTGTTTTTT
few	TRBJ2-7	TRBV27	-	CASSLTAPRDEQYF	TGTGCCAGCAGTTTAACCGCGCCCCGGGACGAGCAGTACTTC
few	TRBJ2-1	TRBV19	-	CASRRGKTYNEQFF	TGTGCCAGTAGAAGAGGAAAAACCTACAATGAGCAGTTCTTC
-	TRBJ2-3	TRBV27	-	CASSLARGTDTQYF	TGTGCCAGCAGTTTAGCTCGGGGGACAGATACGCAGTATTTT
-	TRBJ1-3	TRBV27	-	CASSFAGDSGNTIYF	TGTGCCAGCAGTTTCGCCGGGGACTCTGGAAACACCATATATTTT
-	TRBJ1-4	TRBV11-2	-	CASSLTSGTPNEKLFF	TGTGCCAGCAGCTTAACCTCCGGGACACCCAATGAAAAACTGTTTTTT
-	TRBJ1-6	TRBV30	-	CAWSVQEGRYSPLHF	TGTGCCTGGAGTGTACAAGAGGGTCGATATTCACCCCTCCACTTT
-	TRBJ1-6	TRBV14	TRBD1	CASSLRDRDSSPLHF	TGTGCCAGCAGCCTTAGGGACAGAGATTCTTCACCCCTCCACTTT
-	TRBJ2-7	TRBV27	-	CASSTRQKYEQYF	TGTGCCAGCAGTACCCGACAAAAATACGAGCAGTACTTC
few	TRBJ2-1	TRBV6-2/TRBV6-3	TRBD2	CASSYNGLVGEQFF	TGTGCCAGCAGTTACAATGGACTAGTCGGTGAGCAGTTCTTC
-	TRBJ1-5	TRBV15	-	CATSSLSSNQPQHF	TGTGCCACCAGCAGCTTGTCTAGCAATCAGCCCCAGCATTTT
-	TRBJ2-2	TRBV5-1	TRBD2	CASRVSGRADGELFF	TGCGCCAGCAGGGTTAGCGGGAGGGCCGACGGGGAGCTGTTTTTT
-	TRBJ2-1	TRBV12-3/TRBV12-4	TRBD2	CASSLGSSGILFF	TGTGCCAGCAGCCTAGGGTCTAGCGGGATCCTGTTCTTC
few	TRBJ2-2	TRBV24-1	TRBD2	CATSGLGGAGELFF	TGTGCCACCAGTGGATTGGGGGGGGCCGGGGAGCTGTTTTTT
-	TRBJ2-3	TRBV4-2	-	CASSQDLAPSTDTQYF	TGTGCCAGCAGCCAAGATCTAGCGCCTAGCACAGATACGCAGTATTTT
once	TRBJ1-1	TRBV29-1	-	CSVGPPIEAFF	TGCAGCGTTGGGCCTCCGATTGAAGCTTTCTTT
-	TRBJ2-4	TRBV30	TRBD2	CAWTGLAGAKNIQYF	TGTGCCTGGACCGGACTAGCGGGAGCCAAAAACATTCAGTACTTC
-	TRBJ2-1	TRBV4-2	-	CASSQGSGREPFF	TGTGCCAGCAGCCAAGGGTCGGGGCGGGAACCGTTCTTC
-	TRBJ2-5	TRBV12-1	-	CASSFVTHQETQYF	TGTGCCAGCAGCTTTGTGACACACCAAGAGACCCAGTACTTC
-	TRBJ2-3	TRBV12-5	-	CASGSNTDTQYF	TGTGCTAGTGGTTCCAACACAGATACGCAGTATTTT
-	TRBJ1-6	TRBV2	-	CASSEQGRVSPLHF	TGTGCCAGCAGTGAACAGGGGAGGGTTTCACCCCTCCACTTT
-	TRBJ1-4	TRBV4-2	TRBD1	CASSQGGQGGKEKLFF	TGTGCCAGCAGCCAAGGGGGACAGGGAGGTAAAGAAAAACTGTTTTTT
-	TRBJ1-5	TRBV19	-	CASSSLGRGDNQPQHF	TGTGCCAGTAGTAGTTTGGGTCGGGGGGACAATCAGCCCCAGCATTTT
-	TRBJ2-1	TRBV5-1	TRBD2	CASSLVWGGYNEQFF	TGCGCCAGCAGCTTGGTGTGGGGGGGTTACAATGAGCAGTTCTTC
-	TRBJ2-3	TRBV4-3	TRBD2	CASSPREGPTDTQYF	TGCGCCAGCAGCCCGCGGGAGGGCCCCACAGATACGCAGTATTTT
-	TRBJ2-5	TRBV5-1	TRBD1	CASSLLGQGAGETQYF	TGCGCCAGCAGCTTGCTGGGACAGGGGGCAGGAGAGACCCAGTACTTC
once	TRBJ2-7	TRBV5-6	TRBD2	CASSRTAGESYEQYF	TGTGCCAGCAGCCGCACAGCGGGAGAGTCCTACGAGCAGTACTTC
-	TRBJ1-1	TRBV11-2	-	CASSPGDRQNTEAFF	TGTGCCAGCAGCCCCGGCGACAGACAGAACACTGAAGCTTTCTTT
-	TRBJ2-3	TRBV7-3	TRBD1	CASSLSGTGGIDTQYF	TGTGCCAGCAGCTTATCCGGGACAGGGGGCATAGATACGCAGTATTTT
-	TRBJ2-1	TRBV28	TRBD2	CASSRIAGEALGQFF	TGTGCCAGCAGTCGCATAGCGGGGGAGGCCCTCGGGCAGTTCTTC
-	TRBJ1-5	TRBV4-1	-	CASSQVPGHSNQPQHF	TGCGCCAGCAGCCAAGTCCCGGGACACTCCAATCAGCCCCAGCATTTT
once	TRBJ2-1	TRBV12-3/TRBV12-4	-	CASSAQAYEQFF	TGTGCCAGCAGTGCTCAAGCATACGAGCAGTTCTTC
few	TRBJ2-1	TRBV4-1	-	CASSQGSGPHNEQFF	TGCGCCAGCAGCCAAGGCTCAGGCCCCCACAATGAGCAGTTCTTC
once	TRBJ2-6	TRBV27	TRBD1	CASSLSHPGTDGVLTF	TGTGCCAGCAGTTTATCCCACCCAGGGACAGACGGCGTCCTGACTTTC